This TCR beta chain was obtained from a study of human T cells and chemical hapten exposure. Germline V gene sequence: CDR1 DFQATT, CDR2 SNEGSKA (reference sequence). The length of the CDR3 is 13 residues. V was clipped by 3 bases and J by 6 bases, with 14 bases between them. MiXCR, applied by TCRdb to the RACE reads, yields one record per CDR3 protein. The table includes 40,000 to 45,000 distinct CDR3 sequences, more than 8.5% detected once. Time point of the sample: patch test 2, 6 weeks after DPC sensitization. Regarding treatment: therapeutic diphenylcyclopropenone sensitization with weekly scalp DPC.

This chain joins TRBV20-1 and TRBJ1-1, with D possibly TRBD1 on 6 matching bases. The starting material was whole blood, obtained in connection with sensitization to the hapten diphenylcyclopropenone (DPC). The TCR comes from a middle-aged woman with alopecia areata. Some clones in this sample may be carry-over from other donors' samples. CDR3 nucleotide sequence: TGCAGTGCTAGGGGCAGGGGACGGGCTGAAGCTTTCTTT. It specifies CSARGRGRAEAFF.